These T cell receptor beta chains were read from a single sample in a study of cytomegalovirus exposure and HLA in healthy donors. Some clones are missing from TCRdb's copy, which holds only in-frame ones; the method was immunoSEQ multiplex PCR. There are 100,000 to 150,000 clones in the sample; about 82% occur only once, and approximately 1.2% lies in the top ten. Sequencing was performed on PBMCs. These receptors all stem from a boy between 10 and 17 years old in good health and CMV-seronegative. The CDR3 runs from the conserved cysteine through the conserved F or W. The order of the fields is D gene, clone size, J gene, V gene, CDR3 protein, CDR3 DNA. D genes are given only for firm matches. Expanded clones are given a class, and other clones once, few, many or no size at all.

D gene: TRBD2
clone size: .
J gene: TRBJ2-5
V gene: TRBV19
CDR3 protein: CASSIDSGRKTQYF
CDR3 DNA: TGTGCCAGTAGTATAGATAGCGGGAGAAAGACCCAGTACTTC

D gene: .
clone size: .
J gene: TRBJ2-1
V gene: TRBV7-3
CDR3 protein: CASSLRDFNEQFF
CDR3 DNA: TGTGCCAGCAGCCTCCGGGACTTTAATGAGCAGTTCTTC

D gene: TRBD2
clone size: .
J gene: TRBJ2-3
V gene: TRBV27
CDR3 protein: CASSSRRGGNYHTDTQYF
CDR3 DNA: TGTGCCAGCAGTAGTCGTCGCGGGGGGAACTACCACACAGATACGCAGTATTTT

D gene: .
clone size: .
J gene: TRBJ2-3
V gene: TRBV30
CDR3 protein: CACLPEGGTDTQYF
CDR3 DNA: TGTGCCTGTCTCCCCGAGGGTGGAACAGATACGCAGTATTTT

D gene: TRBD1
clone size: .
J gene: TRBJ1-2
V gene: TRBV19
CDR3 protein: CASSMGTGYYGYTF
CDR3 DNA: TGTGCCAGTAGTATGGGGACAGGCTACTATGGCTACACCTTC

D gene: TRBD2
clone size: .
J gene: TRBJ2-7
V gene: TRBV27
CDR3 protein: CASSLLTGGAPYEQYF
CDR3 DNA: TGTGCCAGCAGTCTCCTGACGGGGGGAGCCCCCTACGAGCAGTACTTC

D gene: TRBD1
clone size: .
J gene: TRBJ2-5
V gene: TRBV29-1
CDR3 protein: CSVLTGGETQYF
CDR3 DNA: TGCAGCGTGCTTACAGGGGGAGAGACCCAGTACTTC

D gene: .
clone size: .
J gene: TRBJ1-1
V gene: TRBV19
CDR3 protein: CASSIQEMNTEAFF
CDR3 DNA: TGTGCCAGTAGTATTCAAGAGATGAACACTGAAGCTTTCTTT

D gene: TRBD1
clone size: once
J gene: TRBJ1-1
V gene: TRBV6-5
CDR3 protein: CASSSTGRGVAFF
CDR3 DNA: TGTGCCAGCAGTTCGACAGGGAGAGGGGTAGCTTTCTTT

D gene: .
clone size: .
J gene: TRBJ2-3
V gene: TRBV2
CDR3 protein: CASCRVAPTDTQYF
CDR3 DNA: TGTGCCAGCTGTAGAGTAGCCCCCACAGATACGCAGTATTTT

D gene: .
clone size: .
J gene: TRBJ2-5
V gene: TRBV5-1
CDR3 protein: CASSLDRGGETQYF
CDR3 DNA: TGCGCCAGCAGCTTGGACAGGGGAGGTGAGACCCAGTACTTC

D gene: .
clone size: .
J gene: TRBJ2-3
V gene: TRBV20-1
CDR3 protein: CSAIYTDTQYF
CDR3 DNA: TGCAGTGCTATCTACACAGATACGCAGTATTTT

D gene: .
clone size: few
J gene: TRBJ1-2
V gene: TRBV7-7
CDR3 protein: CAGRGYTF
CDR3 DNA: TGTGCAGGCAGGGGCTACACCTTC

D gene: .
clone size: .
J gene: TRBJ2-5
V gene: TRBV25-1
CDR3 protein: CASSEGCDCKQETQYF
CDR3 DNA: TGTGCCAGCAGTGAAGGTTGTGACTGTAAACAAGAGACCCAGTACTTC

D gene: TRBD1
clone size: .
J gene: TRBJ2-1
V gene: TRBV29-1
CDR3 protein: CSAATGNHNEQFF
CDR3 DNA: TGCAGCGCCGCGACAGGGAACCACAATGAGCAGTTCTTC

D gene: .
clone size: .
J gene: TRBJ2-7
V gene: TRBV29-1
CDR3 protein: CSVAEDTYEQYF
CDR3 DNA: TGCAGCGTTGCCGAGGACACATACGAGCAGTACTTC

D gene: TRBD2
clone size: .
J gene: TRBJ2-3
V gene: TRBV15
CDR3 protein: CATSPGLAVLTDTQYF
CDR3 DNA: TGTGCCACCAGCCCCGGACTAGCGGTTCTCACAGATACGCAGTATTTT

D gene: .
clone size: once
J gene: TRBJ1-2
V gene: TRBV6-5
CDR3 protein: CASSSYGKPYGYTF
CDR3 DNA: TGTGCCAGCAGCTCCTACGGGAAGCCGTATGGCTACACCTTC

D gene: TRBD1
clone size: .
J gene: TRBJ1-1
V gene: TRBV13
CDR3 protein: CASSFRGQPEAFF
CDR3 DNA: TGTGCCAGCAGCTTCAGGGGGCAGCCTGAAGCTTTCTTT

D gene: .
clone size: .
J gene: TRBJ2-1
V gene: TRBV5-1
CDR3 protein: CASSRQVLSSYNEQFF
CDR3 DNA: TGCGCCAGCTCCAGACAGGTATTGAGCTCCTACAATGAGCAGTTCTTC

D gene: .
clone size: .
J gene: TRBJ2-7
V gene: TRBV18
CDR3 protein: CASSPEQSYEQYF
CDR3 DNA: TGTGCCAGCTCACCCGAACAGTCCTACGAGCAGTACTTC

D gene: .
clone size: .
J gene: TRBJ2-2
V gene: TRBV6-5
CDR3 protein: CASNFRRANAGELFF
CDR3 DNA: TGTGCCAGCAATTTCCGCAGGGCAAACGCCGGGGAGCTGTTTTTT

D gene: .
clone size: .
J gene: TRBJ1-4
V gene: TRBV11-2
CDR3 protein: CASSLSVGEKLFF
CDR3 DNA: TGTGCCAGCAGCTTATCGGTCGGTGAAAAACTGTTTTTT

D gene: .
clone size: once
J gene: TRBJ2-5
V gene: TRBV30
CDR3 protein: CAWSTGFSETQYF
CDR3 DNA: TGTGCCTGGAGCACAGGGTTTTCGGAGACCCAGTACTTC

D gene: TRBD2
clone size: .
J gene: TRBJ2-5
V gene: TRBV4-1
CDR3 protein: CASSQGPYSSGRGETQYF
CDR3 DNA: TGCGCCAGCAGCCAAGGTCCCTACTCTAGCGGGAGGGGGGAGACCCAGTACTTC

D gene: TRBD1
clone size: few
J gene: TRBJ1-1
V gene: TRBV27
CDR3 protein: CASRRTGGEAFF
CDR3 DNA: TGTGCCAGCAGGAGAACAGGGGGAGAAGCTTTCTTT

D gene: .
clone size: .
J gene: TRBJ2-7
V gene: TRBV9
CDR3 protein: CASSVASSYEQYF
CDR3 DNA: TGTGCCAGCAGCGTAGCGAGCTCCTACGAGCAGTACTTC

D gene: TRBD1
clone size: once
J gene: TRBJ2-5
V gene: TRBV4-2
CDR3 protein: CASSQGTGVETQYF
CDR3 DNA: TGTGCCAGCAGCCAAGGGACAGGGGTCGAGACCCAGTACTTC

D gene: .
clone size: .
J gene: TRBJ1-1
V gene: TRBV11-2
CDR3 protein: CASSSHGSGNTEAFF
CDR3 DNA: TGTGCCAGCAGCTCCCACGGTAGCGGGAACACTGAAGCTTTCTTT

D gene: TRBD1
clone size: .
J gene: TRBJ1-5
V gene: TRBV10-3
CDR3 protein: CAISGGDRVQPQHF
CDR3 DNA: TGTGCCATCAGTGGGGGGGACAGGGTGCAGCCCCAGCATTTT

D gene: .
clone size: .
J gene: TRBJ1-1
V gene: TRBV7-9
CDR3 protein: CASRPRQGIMNTEAFF
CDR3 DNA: TGTGCCAGCAGGCCACGCCAGGGAATCATGAACACTGAAGCTTTCTTT

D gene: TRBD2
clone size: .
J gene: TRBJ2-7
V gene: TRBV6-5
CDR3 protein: CASSIAGSSSYEQYF
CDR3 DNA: TGTGCCAGCAGCATAGCGGGATCCAGCTCCTACGAGCAGTACTTC

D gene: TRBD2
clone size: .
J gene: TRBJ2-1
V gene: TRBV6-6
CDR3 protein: CASRLGLAGGKGEQFF
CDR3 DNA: TGTGCCAGCAGGTTAGGACTAGCGGGGGGGAAGGGTGAGCAGTTCTTC

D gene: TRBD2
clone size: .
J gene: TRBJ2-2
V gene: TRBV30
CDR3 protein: CAWGRLAGVPGELFF
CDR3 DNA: TGTGCCTGGGGCCGACTAGCGGGAGTACCCGGGGAGCTGTTTTTT

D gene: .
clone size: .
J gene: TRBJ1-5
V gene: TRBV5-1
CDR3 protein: CASSPKEPDSNQPQHF
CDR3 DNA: TGCGCCAGCAGCCCGAAGGAGCCGGATAGCAATCAGCCCCAGCATTTT

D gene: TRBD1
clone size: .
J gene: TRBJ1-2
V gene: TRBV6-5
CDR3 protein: CASSYSGQGYGYTF
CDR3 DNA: TGTGCCAGCAGTTACTCCGGACAGGGATATGGCTACACCTTC

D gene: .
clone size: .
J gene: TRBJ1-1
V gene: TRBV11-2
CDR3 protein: CASSSQGSAAVTEAFF
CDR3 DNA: TGTGCCAGCAGCTCACAGGGTTCGGCTGCCGTCACTGAAGCTTTCTTT

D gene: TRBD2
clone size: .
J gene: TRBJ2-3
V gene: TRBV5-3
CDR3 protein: CARSLWEAGGWDTQYF
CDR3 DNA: TGTGCCAGAAGCTTGTGGGAAGCGGGAGGGTGGGATACGCAGTATTTT

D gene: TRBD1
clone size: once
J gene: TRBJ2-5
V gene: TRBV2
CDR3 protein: CASSRGQQETQYF
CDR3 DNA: TGTGCCAGCAGCCGGGGACAGCAAGAGACCCAGTACTTC

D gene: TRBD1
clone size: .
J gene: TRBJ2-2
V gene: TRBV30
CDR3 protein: CAWNLPRTGYTGELFF
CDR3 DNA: TGTGCCTGGAACTTGCCGAGGACAGGGTACACCGGGGAGCTGTTTTTT

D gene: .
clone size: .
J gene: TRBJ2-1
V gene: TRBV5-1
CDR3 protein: CASSLIRSSSYNEQFF
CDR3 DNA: TGCGCCAGCAGCTTAATACGGTCAAGCTCCTACAATGAGCAGTTCTTC

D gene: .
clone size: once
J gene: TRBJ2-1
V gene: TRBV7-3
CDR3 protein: CASSLRTTSSYNEQFF
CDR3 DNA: TGTGCCAGCAGCTTACGGACTACATCTTCCTACAATGAGCAGTTCTTC

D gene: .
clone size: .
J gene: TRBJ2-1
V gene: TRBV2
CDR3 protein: CASKRTKVEDEQFF
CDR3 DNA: TGTGCCAGCAAAAGGACTAAAGTGGAGGATGAGCAGTTCTTC

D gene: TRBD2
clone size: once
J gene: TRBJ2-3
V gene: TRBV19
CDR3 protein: CASRRPGLAGSDTQYF
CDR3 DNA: TGTGCCAGTAGAAGGCCCGGACTAGCGGGATCAGATACGCAGTATTTT

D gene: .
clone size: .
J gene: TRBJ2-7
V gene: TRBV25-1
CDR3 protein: CASSPPGYHEQYF
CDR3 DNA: TGTGCCAGCAGTCCCCCCGGGTACCACGAGCAGTACTTC

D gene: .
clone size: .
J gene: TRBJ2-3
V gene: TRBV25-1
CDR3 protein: CARGFQGDTQYF
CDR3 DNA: TGTGCCAGAGGGTTCCAGGGGGATACGCAGTATTTT

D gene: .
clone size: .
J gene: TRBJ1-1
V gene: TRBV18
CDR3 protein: CASSLEQLNTEAFF
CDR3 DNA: TGTGCCAGCTCATTAGAACAGTTGAACACTGAAGCTTTCTTT

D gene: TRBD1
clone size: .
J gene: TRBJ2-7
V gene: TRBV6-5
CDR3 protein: CASSYSTGEGYEQYF
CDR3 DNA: TGTGCCAGCAGTTACTCGACAGGGGAAGGCTACGAGCAGTACTTC

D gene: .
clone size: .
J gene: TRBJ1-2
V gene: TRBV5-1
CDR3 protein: CASSLDSRHNYGYTF
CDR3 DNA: TGCGCCAGCAGCTTGGACAGCCGGCACAACTATGGCTACACCTTC

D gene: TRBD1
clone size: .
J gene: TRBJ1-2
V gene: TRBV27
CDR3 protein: CASRRGGDRGGGDYGYTF
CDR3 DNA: TGTGCCAGCAGAAGGGGGGGGGACAGGGGAGGAGGTGACTATGGCTACACCTTC